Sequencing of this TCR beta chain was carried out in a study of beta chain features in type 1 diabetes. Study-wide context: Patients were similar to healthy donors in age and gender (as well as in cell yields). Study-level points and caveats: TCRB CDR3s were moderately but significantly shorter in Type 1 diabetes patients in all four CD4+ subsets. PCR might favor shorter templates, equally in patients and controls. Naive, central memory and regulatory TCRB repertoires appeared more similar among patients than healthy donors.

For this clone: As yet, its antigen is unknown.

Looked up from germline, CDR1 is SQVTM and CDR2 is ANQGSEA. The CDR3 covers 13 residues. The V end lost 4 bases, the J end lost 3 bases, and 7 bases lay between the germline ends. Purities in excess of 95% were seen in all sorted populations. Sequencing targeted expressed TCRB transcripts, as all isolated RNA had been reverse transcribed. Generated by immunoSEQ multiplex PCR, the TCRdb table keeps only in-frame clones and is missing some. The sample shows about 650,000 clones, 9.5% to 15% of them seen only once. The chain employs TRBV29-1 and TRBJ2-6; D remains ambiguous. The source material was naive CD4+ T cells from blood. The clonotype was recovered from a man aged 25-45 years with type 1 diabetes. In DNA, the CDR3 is TGCAGCGTTGCCCCGAGTGGGGCCAACGTCCTGACTTTC. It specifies CSVAPSGANVLTF.